These 17 T cell receptor beta chains were sequenced from one sample in a study of blood T cell repertoires in COVID-19. Profiled with immunoSEQ multiplex PCR; TCRdb holds only in-frame clones, not every one. The sample contains 90,000 to 130,000 clones, approximately 82% of which appear only once. Sequencing was performed on peripheral blood. The receptors were sampled from a woman at least 80 years old with acute or convalescent COVID-19.

This clone has just one count. The rearrangement joins TRBV6-6 to TRBJ2-5; D is unresolved. The CDR3 loop spans 12 amino acids. CDR1 MNHNY and CDR2 SVGAGI come from the germline V gene (reference sequence). Trimming left V 5 bases short and J 5 bases short, with 9 bases between. CDR3 amino acids: CASSTLGETQYF. For the CDR3, the DNA is TGTGCCAGCAGTACGCTCGGGGAGACCCAGTACTTC.

V usage is TRBV5-1 and J usage is TRBJ1-2; D gene unclear. Germline lookup yields CDR1 SGHRS and CDR2 YFSETQ. Trimming removed 0 bases from V and 5 bases from J, with 8 bases in between. The CDR3 extends over 13 amino acids. Written as DNA, the CDR3 is TGCGCCAGCAGCTTGGAAGGAGGGTATGGCTACACCTTC. It codes for CASSLEGGYGYTF.

This clone was seen just once. The chain carries TRBV6-1 and TRBJ1-1, with D unresolved. The ends were cut back, 2 bases at V and 1 base at J, with 11 bases in the middle. Germline CDR1 is MNHNS and CDR2 is SASEGT. The CDR3 extends over 15 amino acids. CDR3 sequence: CASSELRHQNTEAFF. For the CDR3, the DNA is TGTGCCAGCAGTGAACTTAGACACCAGAACACTGAAGCTTTCTTT.

The rearrangement joins TRBV19 to TRBJ1-2; no firm D call. CDR1 and CDR2 from the germline V gene are LNHDA and SQIVND (reference sequence). Trimming took 1 base from V and 5 from J, leaving 14 bases between them. The CDR3 covers 15 residues. In DNA, the CDR3 is TGTGCCAGTAGTATAGCCGAGCACTTTGAGTATGGCTACACCTTC. It yields the protein CASSIAEHFEYGYTF.

The chain combines TRBV6-5 with TRBJ2-7; 7 bases are shared with TRBD1. Trimming removed 0 bases from V and 0 bases from J; junction bases left unmatched: 5. The V gene's germline CDR1 is MNHEY and CDR2 SVGAGI. CDR3 length equals 16 residues. The CDR3: CASSYSTGYGSYEQYF. CDR3 sequence (DNA): TGTGCCAGCAGTTACTCGACAGGGTACGGCTCCTACGAGCAGTACTTC.

V usage is TRBV4-1 and J usage is TRBJ2-5; TRBD2 aligns across 7 bases. V lost 1 base to trimming and J lost 1 base; unmatched junction nucleotides: 6. Germline assignment: CDR1 MGHRA and CDR2 YSYEKL. CDR3 length: 16 residues. The CDR3 nucleotides are TGCGCCAGCAGCCAAGGAGGGCTAGCGGTCCAAGAGACCCAGTACTTC. It is translated as CASSQGGLAVQETQYF.

This chain connects TRBV18 to TRBJ1-1; D remains unclear. Germline CDR1 is KGHSH and CDR2 is LQKENI. Between the trimmed V and J ends, which lost 5 bases and 6 bases, there was a span of 13 bases. This CDR3 has 13 amino acids. In nucleotides, the CDR3 is TGTGCCAGCTCAACCGACCTCGAGGCTGAAGCTTTCTTT. It codes for CASSTDLEAEAFF.

The gene calls are TRBV10-1 and TRBJ2-3; the D gene is possibly TRBD1 (5 bases). This CDR3 contains 14 residues. Looked up from germline, CDR1 is WNHNN and CDR2 is SYGVQD (reference sequence). Trimming left V 1 base short and J 2 bases short, with 7 bases between. The CDR3 sequence: CASSEYRTTDTQYF. In DNA form, the CDR3 reads TGCGCCAGCAGTGAGTACAGGACCACAGATACGCAGTATTTT.

A single count supports this clone. This chain links TRBV28 with TRBJ1-4; tentatively, D is TRBD1 (6 bases). V was clipped by 6 bases and J by 3 bases, with 14 bases between them. Per germline, CDR1 MDHEN and CDR2 SYDVKM. There are 15 residues in the CDR3. CDR3 in amino acids: CASRNTGQPNEKLFF. In DNA, the CDR3 is TGTGCCAGCAGAAACACAGGGCAACCTAATGAAAAACTGTTTTTT.

This rearrangement joins TRBV6-6 to TRBJ1-2, with D unresolved. V gave up 5 bases and J gave up 8 bases, with 15 bases separating them. The CDR3 has 13 residues. Germline V gene sequence: CDR1 MNHNY, CDR2 SVGAGI (reference sequence). CDR3: CASSLTPQTGYTF. DNA of the CDR3: TGTGCCAGCAGTCTTACCCCACAGACAGGCTACACCTTC.

In its sample, this clone was seen a few times. V and J are TRBV11-2 and TRBJ2-4, with D tentatively TRBD1 (5 bases). This CDR3 region has 14 residues. Germline V gene lookup returns CDR1 SGHAT and CDR2 FQNNGV. With 6 bases removed from V and 6 bases from J, the gap between germline ends came to 15 bases. The chain's CDR3 is CASRRTGGGNIQYF. The CDR3 nucleotides read TGTGCCAGCAGGCGTACAGGCGGCGGAAACATTCAGTACTTC.

This rearrangement joins TRBV10-1 to TRBJ2-3, with D hard to call. Trimming stripped 0 bases from V and 2 bases from J, with 12 bases between. The CDR3 has 16 residues. Germline CDR1 and CDR2: WNHNN and SYGVQD (reference sequence). Written as DNA, the CDR3 is TGCGCCAGCAGTGAGTCGACTTACCATCCCACAGATACGCAGTATTTT. Its translation is CASSESTYHPTDTQYF.

V and J are TRBV30 and TRBJ2-3; D is possibly TRBD1 (6 bases). Trimming cost V 3 bases and J 2 bases, with 12 bases left between them. CDR3 length: 14 amino acids. Germline V CDR1 and CDR2: GTSNPN, SVGIG (reference sequence). The CDR3 spells CAWRFGQHTDTQYF. CDR3 sequence (DNA): TGTGCCTGGAGATTTGGACAGCACACAGATACGCAGTATTTT.

The chain combines TRBV7-8 with TRBJ1-5; 7 bases match TRBD1. V lost 5 bases to trimming and J lost 7 bases; unmatched junction nucleotides: 20. The CDR3 covers 18 residues. Germline V gene lookup returns CDR1 SGHVS and CDR2 FQNEAQ. This CDR3 is CASSRIAYRGRRGQPQHF. CDR3 sequence (DNA): TGTGCCAGCAGCCGAATTGCCTACAGGGGCCGTCGTGGACAGCCCCAGCATTTT. Full variable domain (outside the CDR3, taken from reference TRBV7-8 and TRBJ1-5): GAGVSQSPRYKVAKRGQDVALRCDPISGHVSLFWYQQALGQGPEFLTYFQNEAQLDKSGLPSDRFFAERPEGSVSTLKIQRTQQEDSAVYLCASSRIAYRGRRGQPQHFGDGTRLSIL.

V gene TRBV29-1 combines with J gene TRBJ2-6, with 7 bases identical to TRBD2. This CDR3 region has 19 residues. Losses at the gene ends were 4 bases for V and 0 bases for J; bases not matched to a gene: 15. Germline V gene data show CDR1 as SQVTM and CDR2 as ANQGSEA. CDR3 residues: CSVAEGSERGYSGANVLTF. CDR3 nucleotide sequence: TGCAGCGTTGCGGAAGGAAGCGAGCGGGGCTACTCTGGGGCCAACGTCCTGACTTTC.

The chain carries TRBV28 and TRBJ2-1; D is possibly TRBD2 (5 bases). V was shortened by 4 bases and J by 2 bases, with 27 bases between the two germline ends. The CDR3 consists of 20 residues. CDR1 and CDR2 from the germline V gene are MDHEN and SYDVKM. CDR3 sequence reads: CASSSPPSAARPNTYNEQFF. The DNA for the CDR3 is TGTGCCAGCAGTTCTCCTCCCTCAGCGGCTCGACCGAACACCTACAATGAGCAGTTCTTC.

This clone was picked up one time. The chain employs TRBV6-1 and TRBJ2-7; D perhaps matches TRBD2 (6 bases). The V end was cut by 3 bases, the J end by 2 bases, with 11 bases between. Germline assignment: CDR1 MNHNS and CDR2 SASEGT. The CDR3 loop spans 14 amino acids. CDR3 protein: CASSEIPGAYEQYF. The CDR3 DNA follows: TGTGCCAGCAGTGAGATACCGGGGGCCTACGAGCAGTACTTC.